Below are 5 T cell receptor beta chains sequenced from a single sample in a study of technical replicates of blood from a few donors. The protocol was immunoSEQ multiplex PCR, while the TCRdb copy is restricted to in-frame clones and leaves out a portion. The table records about 80,000 clones, almost 99% of them present only once. The sequenced sample consisted of T cells isolated from PBMCs. These TCRs come from a human donor in good health.

V is TRBV27 and J is TRBJ1-1; no definite D call. This CDR3 has 15 amino acids. Trimming removed 0 bases from V and 4 bases from J, with 12 bases in between. The germline V gene has CDR1 MNHEY and CDR2 SMNVEV (reference sequence). Here the CDR3 reads CASSLSSGEGTEAFF. Here the CDR3 DNA reads TGTGCCAGCAGTTTATCATCCGGGGAGGGCACTGAAGCTTTCTTT.

J is TRBJ2-1 and V is TRBV12-5, with TRBD1 matching over 9 bases. Germline CDR1 and CDR2: LGHNT and FRNRAP. This CDR3 has 13 amino acids. J lost 9 bases, V lost 5 bases, and 5 bases had no gene match. The DNA for the CDR3 is TGTGCTAGTGGTCTGGACAGGGGTGGTGAGCAGTTCTTC. Protein sequence: CASGLDRGGEQFF.

This chain joins TRBV28 and TRBJ2-2; no clear D. CDR1 is MDHEN and CDR2 is SYDVKM in the germline V gene. This CDR3 is 16 amino acids long. V was pared by 1 base and J by 2 bases, with 11 bases between. DNA for the CDR3: TGTGCCAGCAGTTTATTCGGGTCGCCTAACACCGGGGAGCTGTTTTTT. It codes for CASSLFGSPNTGELFF.

The chain carries TRBV5-6 and TRBJ1-4; D uncertain. Trimming removed 6 bases from V and 8 bases from J, with 14 bases in between. The V gene's germline CDR1 is SGHDT and CDR2 YYEEEE. This CDR3 region has 13 residues. CDR3 nucleotides: TGTGCCAGCACATCCAGGTATCGGGAAAAACTGTTTTTT. It translates to CASTSRYREKLFF.

The chain uses TRBV25-1 and TRBJ2-7, with D possibly being TRBD2 (6 bases). Germline loops: CDR1 MGHDK, CDR2 SYGVNS. Trimming removed 1 base at V and 0 bases at J, with 10 bases between. The CDR3 sequence is 15 residues long. This CDR3 reads CASSEWRGYSYEQYF. CDR3 bases: TGTGCCAGCAGTGAATGGCGGGGATACTCCTACGAGCAGTACTTC.